One sample yielded the 12 T cell receptor beta chains listed below, sequenced in a study of blood T cell repertoires in COVID-19. Clones were sequenced by immunoSEQ multiplex PCR, and TCRdb holds only the in-frame ones, with some missing. Of approximately 230,000 clones in the sample, roughly 90% were seen once. Input material: peripheral blood. The receptor source for this set is a woman aged 40 to 49 who had recovered from COVID-19.

The chain recombines TRBV15 with TRBJ1-3, with 9 bases matching TRBD1. The V and J ends lost 7 bases and 0 bases, in that order; junction bases with no gene match: 1. The germline CDR1 and CDR2 sequences are LNHNV and YYDKDF (reference sequence). This CDR3 is 14 amino acids long. The CDR3 spells CATKTGGSGNTIYF. The CDR3 nucleotides read TGTGCCACCAAGACAGGGGGCTCTGGAAACACCATATATTTT.

The rearrangement links TRBV11-3 to TRBJ2-5; weak D call: TRBD1 (6 bases). Germline CDR1 is SGHNT and CDR2 is YENEEA. Between the trimmed V and J ends, which lost 1 base and 4 bases, there was a span of 13 bases. CDR3 length equals 15 residues. The CDR3 bases are TGTGCCAGCAGCTTAGTACAGGGTGCAGGAGAGACCCAGTACTTC. Amino acids: CASSLVQGAGETQYF.

The gene calls are TRBV28 and TRBJ1-3; a weak D match, TRBD1 (5 bases). This CDR3 comprises 18 residues. From germline, CDR1 is MDHEN and CDR2 SYDVKM. The ends were cut back, 6 bases at V and 2 bases at J, with 23 bases in the middle. This CDR3 reads CASRGGAHGRRAGNTIYF. As DNA, the CDR3 is TGTGCCAGCAGAGGCGGGGCCCATGGCCGGCGGGCTGGAAACACCATATATTTT.

This chain connects TRBV7-2 to TRBJ2-3; 8 nucleotides match TRBD2. The CDR3 extends over 16 amino acids. The V gene's germline CDR1 is SGHTA and CDR2 FQGNSA. V was pared by 5 bases and J by 3 bases, with 10 bases of the junction left unmatched. The CDR3 DNA sequence: TGTGCCAGCAGCCAAACCGGGACTAGAGGTACAGATACGCAGTATTTT. Translating it yields CASSQTGTRGTDTQYF.

In this sample, this clone turned up once. The CDR3 DNA reads as TGCGGTGGGCAGGGGGCGAAAGGGATGAACACTGAAGCTTTCTTT. Its protein is CGGQGAKGMNTEAFF. V and J are TRBV29-1 and TRBJ1-1, with 8 bases lining up with TRBD1. The CDR3 covers 15 residues. Germline V gives CDR1 SQVTM, CDR2 ANQGSEA. Combining the CDR3 with reference TRBV29-1 and TRBJ1-1 gives the whole variable domain SAVISQKPSRDICQRGTSLTIQCQVDSQVTMMFWYRQQPGQSLTLIATANQGSEATYESGFVIDKFPISRPNLTFSTLTVSNMSPEDSSIYLCGGQGAKGMNTEAFFGQGTRLTVV.

This clone was recorded once. The chain links TRBV19 to TRBJ2-4, with unresolved D. The CDR3 consists of 14 residues. V dropped 3 bases and J dropped 0 bases, with 6 bases sitting between them. Germline V lookup: CDR1 LNHDA, CDR2 SQIVND (reference sequence). Here the CDR3 DNA reads TGTGCCAGTAGTATTGAGCTAGCCAAAAACATTCAGTACTTC. Its translation is CASSIELAKNIQYF.

The rearrangement links TRBV7-3 to TRBJ1-2; 9 bases are shared with TRBD1. This CDR3 has 16 amino acids. Germline V gene sequence: CDR1 SGHTA, CDR2 FQGTGA. V lost 4 bases, J lost 6 bases, and 12 bases stayed unmatched. The CDR3 reads CASSSNPGQGKDGYTF. CDR3 coding DNA: TGTGCCAGCAGCTCGAATCCTGGACAGGGGAAAGATGGCTACACCTTC. The entire variable domain, with the rest obtained from reference TRBV7-3 and TRBJ1-2, is as follows: GAGVSQTPSNKVTEKGKYVELRCDPISGHTALYWYRQSLGQGPEFLIYFQGTGAADDSGLPNDRFFAVRPEGSVSTLKIQRTERGDSAVYLCASSSNPGQGKDGYTFGSGTRLTVV.

The chain combines TRBV4-1 with TRBJ2-3; D is perhaps TRBD1 (6 bases). Germline V gene data show CDR1 as MGHRA and CDR2 as YSYEKL. V lost 0 bases and J 0 bases, leaving 13 bases between the germline ends. This CDR3 has 17 amino acids. CDR3 amino acids: CASSQDSPGVSTDTQYF. The DNA of the CDR3 is TGCGCCAGCAGCCAAGATAGCCCAGGGGTGAGCACAGATACGCAGTATTTT.

The rearrangement joins TRBV28 to TRBJ2-1; 10 positions match TRBD1. Germline values: CDR1 MDHEN, CDR2 SYDVKM. This CDR3 contains 16 residues. V was pared by 1 base and J by 4 bases, with 4 bases of the junction left unmatched. Here the CDR3 DNA reads TGTGCCAGCAGTTTATCTGGGACAGGGGTTTACAATGAGCAGTTCTTC. Translation: CASSLSGTGVYNEQFF.

The chain employs TRBV29-1 and TRBJ2-7; TRBD1 matches at 9 bases. The CDR3 spans 13 residues. Germline V gives CDR1 SQVTM, CDR2 ANQGSEA. Trimming removed 5 bases from V and 5 bases from J; junction bases left unmatched: 7. The CDR3 reads CSVTGTGPHEQYF. The CDR3, as DNA: TGCAGCGTTACCGGGACAGGGCCCCACGAGCAGTACTTC.

This rearrangement joins TRBV18 to TRBJ1-5; TRBD1 aligns across 9 bases. Germline V gene lookup returns CDR1 KGHSH and CDR2 LQKENI. Trimming took 3 bases from V and 4 from J; bases not matched to a gene: 7. The length of the CDR3 is 16 residues. The CDR3, as DNA: TGTGCCAGCTCACCCGGGACAGGGTCGGTTAATCAGCCCCAGCATTTT. Translating gives CASSPGTGSVNQPQHF.

The rearrangement joins TRBV6-5 to TRBJ1-2, with TRBD1 as a possible D gene (6 bases). The CDR3 sequence is 16 residues long. Germline values: CDR1 MNHEY, CDR2 SVGAGI. V lost 4 bases, J lost 2 bases, and 17 bases lay in between. The CDR3 bases are TGTGCCAGCAGTTCCCACAGGGCAATGGGCAACTATGGCTACACCTTC. Its translation: CASSSHRAMGNYGYTF.